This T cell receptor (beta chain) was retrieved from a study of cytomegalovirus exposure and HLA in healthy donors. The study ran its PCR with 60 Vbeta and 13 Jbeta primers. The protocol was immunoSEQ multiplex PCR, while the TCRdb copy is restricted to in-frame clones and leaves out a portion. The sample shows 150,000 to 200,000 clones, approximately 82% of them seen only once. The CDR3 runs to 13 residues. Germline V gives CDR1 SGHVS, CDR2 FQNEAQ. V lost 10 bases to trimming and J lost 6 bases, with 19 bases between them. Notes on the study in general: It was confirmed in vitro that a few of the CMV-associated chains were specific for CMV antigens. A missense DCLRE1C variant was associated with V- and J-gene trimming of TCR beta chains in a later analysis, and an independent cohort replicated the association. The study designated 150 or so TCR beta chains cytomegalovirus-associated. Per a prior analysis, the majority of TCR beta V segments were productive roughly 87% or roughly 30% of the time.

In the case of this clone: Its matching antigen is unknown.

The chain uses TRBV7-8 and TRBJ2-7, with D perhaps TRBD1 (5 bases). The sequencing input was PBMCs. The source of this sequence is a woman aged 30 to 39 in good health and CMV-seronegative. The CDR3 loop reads CATQLQGPSEQYF. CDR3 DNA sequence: TGTGCCACCCAGCTGCAGGGCCCAAGCGAGCAGTACTTC. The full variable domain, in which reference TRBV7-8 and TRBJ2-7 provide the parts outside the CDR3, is GAGVSQSPRYKVAKRGQDVALRCDPISGHVSLFWYQQALGQGPEFLTYFQNEAQLDKSGLPSDRFFAERPEGSVSTLKIQRTQQEDSAVYLCATQLQGPSEQYFGPGTRLTVT.